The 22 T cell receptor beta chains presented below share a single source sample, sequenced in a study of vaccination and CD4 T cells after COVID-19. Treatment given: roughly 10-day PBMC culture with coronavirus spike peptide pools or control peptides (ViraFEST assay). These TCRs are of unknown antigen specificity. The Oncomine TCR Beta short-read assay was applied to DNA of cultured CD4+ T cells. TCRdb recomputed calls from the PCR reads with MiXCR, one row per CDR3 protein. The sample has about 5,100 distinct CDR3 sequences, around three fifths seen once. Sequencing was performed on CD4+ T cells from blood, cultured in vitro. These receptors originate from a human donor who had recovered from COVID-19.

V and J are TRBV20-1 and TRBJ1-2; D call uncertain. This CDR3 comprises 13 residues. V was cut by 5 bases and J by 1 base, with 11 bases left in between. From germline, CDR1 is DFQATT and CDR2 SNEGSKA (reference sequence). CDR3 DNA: TGCAGTGCTGGCAGGACTTTTAACTATGGCTACACCTTC. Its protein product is CSAGRTFNYGYTF.

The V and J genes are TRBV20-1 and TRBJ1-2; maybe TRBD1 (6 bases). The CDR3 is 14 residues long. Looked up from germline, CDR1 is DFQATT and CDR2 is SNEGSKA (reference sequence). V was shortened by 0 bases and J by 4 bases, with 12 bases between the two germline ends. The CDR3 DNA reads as TGCAGTGCTAGAGATAGAGCGGGGGCCTATGGCTACACCTTC. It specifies CSARDRAGAYGYTF.

The CDR3 loop is CASSSTSGMGDTF. Written as DNA, the CDR3 is TGTGCCAGCAGTTCCACCTCAGGGATGGGCGACACCTTC. The rearrangement links TRBV6-5 to TRBJ1-2; a weak D match, TRBD1 (5 bases). Germline V gene sequence: CDR1 MNHEY, CDR2 SVGAGI. The CDR3 loop spans 13 amino acids. The V end was cut by 4 bases, the J end by 12 bases, with 18 bases between.

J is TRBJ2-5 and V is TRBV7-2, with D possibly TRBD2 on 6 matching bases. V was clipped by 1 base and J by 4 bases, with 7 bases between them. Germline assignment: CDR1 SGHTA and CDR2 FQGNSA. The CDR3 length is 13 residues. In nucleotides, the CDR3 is TGTGCCAGCAGCTTAGTGCGGGGAGAGACCCAGTACTTC. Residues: CASSLVRGETQYF.

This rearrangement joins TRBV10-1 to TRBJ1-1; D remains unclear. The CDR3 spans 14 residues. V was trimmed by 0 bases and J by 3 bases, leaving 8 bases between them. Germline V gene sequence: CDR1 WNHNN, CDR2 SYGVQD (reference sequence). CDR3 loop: CASSESRRDTEAFF. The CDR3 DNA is TGCGCCAGCAGTGAGTCGAGAAGGGACACTGAAGCTTTCTTT.

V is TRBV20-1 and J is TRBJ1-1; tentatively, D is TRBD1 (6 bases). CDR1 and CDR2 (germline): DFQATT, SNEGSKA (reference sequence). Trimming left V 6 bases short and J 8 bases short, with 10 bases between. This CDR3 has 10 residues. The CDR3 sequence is CSARTAEAFF. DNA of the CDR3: TGCAGTGCCCGGACAGCAGAAGCTTTCTTT.

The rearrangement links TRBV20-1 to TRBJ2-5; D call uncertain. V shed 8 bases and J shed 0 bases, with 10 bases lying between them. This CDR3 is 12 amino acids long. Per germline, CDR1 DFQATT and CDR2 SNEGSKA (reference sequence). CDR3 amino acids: CSPLGYQETQYF. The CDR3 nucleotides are TGCAGTCCTCTCGGGTACCAAGAGACCCAGTACTTC.

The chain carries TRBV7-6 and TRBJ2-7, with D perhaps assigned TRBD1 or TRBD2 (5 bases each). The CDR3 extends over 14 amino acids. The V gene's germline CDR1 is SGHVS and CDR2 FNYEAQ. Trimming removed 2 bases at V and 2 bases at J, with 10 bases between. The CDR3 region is CASSLRGLTYEQYF. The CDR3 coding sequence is TGTGCCAGCAGCTTACGGGGCTTGACCTACGAGCAGTACTTC.

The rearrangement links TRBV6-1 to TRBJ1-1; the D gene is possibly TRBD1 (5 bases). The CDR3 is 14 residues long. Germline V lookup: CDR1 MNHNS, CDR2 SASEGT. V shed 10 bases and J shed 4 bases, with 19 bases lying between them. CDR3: CATKLTGLATEAFF. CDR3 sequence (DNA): TGTGCCACCAAGCTGACGGGGCTGGCCACTGAAGCTTTCTTT.

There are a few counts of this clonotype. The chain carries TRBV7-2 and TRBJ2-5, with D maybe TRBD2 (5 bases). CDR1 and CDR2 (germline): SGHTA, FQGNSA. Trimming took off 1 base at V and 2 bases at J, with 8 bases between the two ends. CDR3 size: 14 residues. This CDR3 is CASSLGGLQETQYF. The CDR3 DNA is TGTGCCAGCAGCTTAGGAGGGTTGCAAGAGACCCAGTACTTC.

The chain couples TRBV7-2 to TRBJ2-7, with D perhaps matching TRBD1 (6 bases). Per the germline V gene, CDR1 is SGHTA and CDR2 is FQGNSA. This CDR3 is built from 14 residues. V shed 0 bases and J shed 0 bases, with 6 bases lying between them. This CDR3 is CASSLAGGSYEQYF. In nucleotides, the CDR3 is TGTGCCAGCAGCTTAGCAGGGGGCTCCTACGAGCAGTACTTC.

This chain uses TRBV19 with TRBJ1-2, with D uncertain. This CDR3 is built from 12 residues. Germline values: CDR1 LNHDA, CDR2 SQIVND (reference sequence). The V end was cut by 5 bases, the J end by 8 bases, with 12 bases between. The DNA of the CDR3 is TGTGCCAGTAGTGTTCGAGGAGAAGGCTACACCTTC. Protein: CASSVRGEGYTF.

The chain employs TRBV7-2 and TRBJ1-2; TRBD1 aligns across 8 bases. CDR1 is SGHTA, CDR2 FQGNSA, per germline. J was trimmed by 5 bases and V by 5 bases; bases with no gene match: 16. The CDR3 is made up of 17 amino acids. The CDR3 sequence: CASSPSDRAYPFYGYTF. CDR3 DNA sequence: TGTGCCAGCAGCCCATCGGACAGGGCCTACCCCTTTTATGGCTACACCTTC.

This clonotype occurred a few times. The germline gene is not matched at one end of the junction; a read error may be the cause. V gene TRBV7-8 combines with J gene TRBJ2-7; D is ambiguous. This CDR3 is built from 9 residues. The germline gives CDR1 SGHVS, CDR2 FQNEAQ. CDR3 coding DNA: TGTGCCAGCAGCTTATTACCAAGCTTC. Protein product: CASSLLPSF.

As DNA, the CDR3 is TGCAGTGCTCAACTCATGGGCCGACAGGGCGATGGCTACACCTTC. Translation: CSAQLMGRQGDGYTF. The V gene is TRBV20-1, the J gene TRBJ1-2; 7 positions agree with TRBD1. Germline V gene lookup returns CDR1 DFQATT and CDR2 SNEGSKA (reference sequence). Germline trimming cut 5 bases from V and 6 bases from J; bases unmatched to any gene: 15. This CDR3 contains 15 residues.

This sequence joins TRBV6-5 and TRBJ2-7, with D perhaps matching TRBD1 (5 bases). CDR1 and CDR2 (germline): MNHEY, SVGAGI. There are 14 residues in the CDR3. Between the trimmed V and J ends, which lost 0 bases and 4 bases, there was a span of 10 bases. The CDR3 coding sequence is TGTGCCAGCAGTTACTCGCAACAGGTTTACGAGCAGTACTTC. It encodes CASSYSQQVYEQYF.

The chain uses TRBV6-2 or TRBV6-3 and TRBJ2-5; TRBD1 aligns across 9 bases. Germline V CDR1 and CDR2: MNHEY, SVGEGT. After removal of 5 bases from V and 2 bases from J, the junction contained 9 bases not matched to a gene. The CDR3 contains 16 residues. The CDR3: CASSITGGGGQETQYF. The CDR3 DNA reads TGTGCCAGCAGTATAACAGGGGGCGGTGGACAAGAGACCCAGTACTTC.

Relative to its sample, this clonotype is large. The CDR3, as DNA: TGCAGTGCTAGAGGGCGGGGGCGAAACCTCAATGAGCAGTTCTTC. Translation gives CSARGRGRNLNEQFF. The rearrangement joins TRBV20-1 to TRBJ2-1; maybe TRBD2 (7 bases). The V gene lost 1 base and the J gene lost 6 bases, with 16 bases spanning the gap. There are 15 residues in the CDR3. Germline V gives CDR1 DFQATT, CDR2 SNEGSKA (reference sequence).

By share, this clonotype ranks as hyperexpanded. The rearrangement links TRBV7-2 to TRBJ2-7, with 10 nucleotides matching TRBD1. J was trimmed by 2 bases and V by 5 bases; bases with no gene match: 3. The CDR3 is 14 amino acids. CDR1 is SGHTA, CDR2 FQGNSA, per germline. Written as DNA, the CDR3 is TGTGCCAGCAGCGCCGGGACAGGGGCCTACGAGCAGTACTTC. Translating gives CASSAGTGAYEQYF.

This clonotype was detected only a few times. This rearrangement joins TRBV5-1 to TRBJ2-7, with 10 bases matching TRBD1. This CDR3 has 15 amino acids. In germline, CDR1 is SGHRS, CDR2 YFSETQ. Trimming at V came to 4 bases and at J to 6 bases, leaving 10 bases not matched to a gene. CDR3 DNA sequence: TGCGCCAGCAGCGCGGGACAGGGGATCAGGGGCGAGCAGTACTTC. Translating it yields CASSAGQGIRGEQYF.

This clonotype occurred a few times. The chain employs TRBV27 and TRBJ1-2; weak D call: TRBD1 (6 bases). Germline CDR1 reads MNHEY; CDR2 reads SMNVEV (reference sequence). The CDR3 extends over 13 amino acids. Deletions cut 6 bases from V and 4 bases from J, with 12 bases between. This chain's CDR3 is CASRAGQRYGYTF. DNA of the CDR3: TGTGCCAGCAGAGCAGGACAGCGCTATGGCTACACCTTC.

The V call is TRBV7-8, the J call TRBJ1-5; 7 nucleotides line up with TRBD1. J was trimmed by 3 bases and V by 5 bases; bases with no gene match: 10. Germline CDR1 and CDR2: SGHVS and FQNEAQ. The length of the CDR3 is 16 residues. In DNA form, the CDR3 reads TGTGCCAGCAGCGGCCCGGGACAGAACCTCAATCAGCCCCAGCATTTT. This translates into CASSGPGQNLNQPQHF.